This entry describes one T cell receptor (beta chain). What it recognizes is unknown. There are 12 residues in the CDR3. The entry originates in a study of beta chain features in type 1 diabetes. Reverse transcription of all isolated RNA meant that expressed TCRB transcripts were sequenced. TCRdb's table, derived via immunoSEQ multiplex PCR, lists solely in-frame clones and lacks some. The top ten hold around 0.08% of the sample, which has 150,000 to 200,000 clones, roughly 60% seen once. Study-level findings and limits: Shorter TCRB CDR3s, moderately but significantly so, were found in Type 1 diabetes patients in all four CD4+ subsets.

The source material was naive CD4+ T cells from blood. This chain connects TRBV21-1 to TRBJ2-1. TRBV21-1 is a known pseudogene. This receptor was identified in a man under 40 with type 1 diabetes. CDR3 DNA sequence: TGTGCCAGCAGCAAAAGGGACAATGAGCAGTTCTTC. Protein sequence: CASSKRDNEQFF.